Below, 13 T cell receptor beta chains from the same sample are listed, as sequenced in a study of T-cell reconstitution after alpha-beta-depleted transplantation in children. As it was prepared, the TCRbeta library received unique molecular identifiers. TCRdb re-called the PCR reads through MiXCR, storing one row per CDR3 protein. This sample carries some 490,000 distinct CDR3 sequences, under 15% of them seen once, and the ten largest clones take 5% to 6%. Specimen: PBMCs from the stem cell graft donor, collected from the stem cell graft. Every receptor here comes from a human donor who donated a stem cell graft to a child with combined immunodeficiency.

A few counts support this clonotype. The chain uses TRBV6-5 and TRBJ1-1, with a possible D match to TRBD1 (6 bases). The germline gives CDR1 MNHEY, CDR2 SVGAGI. This CDR3 comprises 16 residues. Trimming cost V 0 bases and J 8 bases, with 19 bases left between them. In DNA form, the CDR3 reads TGTGCCAGCAGTTACTCCTCCCCTGTCAGGGGCACAGAAGCTTTCTTT. Translating gives CASSYSSPVRGTEAFF.

CDR3 region: CASSPGTGGAETQYF. CDR3 sequence (DNA): TGTGCCAGCTCACCAGGGACAGGGGGCGCCGAGACCCAGTACTTC. The chain recombines TRBV18 with TRBJ2-5; 12 positions agree with TRBD1. This CDR3 spans 15 amino acids. After removal of 2 bases from V and 5 bases from J, the junction contained 3 bases not matched to a gene. Germline loops: CDR1 KGHSH, CDR2 LQKENI.

This clonotype was seen a few times. V gene TRBV9 combines with J gene TRBJ2-1, with D possibly matching TRBD1 (6 bases). V lost 4 bases and J 12 bases, leaving 17 bases between the germline ends. The V gene's germline CDR1 is SGDLS and CDR2 YYNGEE. The CDR3 consists of 13 residues. The CDR3 protein is CASSYPGVPGQFF. DNA of the CDR3: TGTGCCAGCAGCTACCCAGGGGTTCCGGGGCAGTTCTTC.

The chain has TRBV7-2 and TRBJ2-1, with D hard to call. The germline CDR1 and CDR2 sequences are SGHTA and FQGNSA. This CDR3 is built from 12 residues. V shed 1 base and J shed 12 bases, with 10 bases lying between them. CDR3 residues: CASSLVGRLQFF. CDR3 bases: TGTGCCAGCAGCTTAGTAGGCCGGCTGCAGTTCTTC.

This clonotype was counted a few times. The chain carries TRBV5-6 and TRBJ2-1; 10 bases line up with TRBD2. The CDR3 sequence is 15 residues long. The V and J ends lost 1 base and 3 bases, in that order; junction bases with no gene match: 1. In germline, CDR1 is SGHDT, CDR2 YYEEEE. The CDR3 sequence is CASSLSGGVYNEQFF. The CDR3 DNA reads as TGTGCCAGCAGCTTGAGCGGGGGGGTCTACAATGAGCAGTTCTTC.

This rearrangement joins TRBV12-3 or TRBV12-4 to TRBJ2-1, with a possible D match to TRBD2 (6 bases). Trimming left V 5 bases short and J 6 bases short, with 14 bases between. The CDR3 is made up of 14 amino acids. The CDR3 spells CASSLGGWANEQFF. The CDR3 DNA reads as TGTGCCAGCAGTCTTGGGGGGTGGGCCAATGAGCAGTTCTTC.

The rearrangement links TRBV7-8 to TRBJ2-1, with 7 bases that match TRBD2. The CDR3 runs to 16 residues. In germline, CDR1 is SGHVS, CDR2 FQNEAQ. With V trimmed by 5 bases and J by 0 bases, 7 bases remained unmatched. CDR3 sequence: CASSGTGGLSYNEQFF. The CDR3 nucleotides are TGTGCCAGCAGCGGAACGGGGGGACTCTCCTACAATGAGCAGTTCTTC.

This clonotype was detected only a few times. V usage is TRBV20-1 and J usage is TRBJ1-1; TRBD1 aligns across 8 bases. The CDR3 is 15 residues long. Germline loops: CDR1 DFQATT, CDR2 SNEGSKA (reference sequence). Trimming removed 0 bases from V and 5 bases from J; junction bases left unmatched: 8. In nucleotides, the CDR3 is TGCAGTGCTAGAGATCGACAGGGGCGGGGGACTGAAGCTTTCTTT. It is translated as CSARDRQGRGTEAFF.

There are many counts of this clonotype. CDR3 amino acids: CSVTTRLEGEQYF. The CDR3 DNA reads as TGCAGCGTTACAACGCGATTAGAGGGCGAGCAGTACTTC. This sequence joins TRBV29-1 and TRBJ2-7; a possible D gene is TRBD2 (5 bases). The germline V gene has CDR1 SQVTM and CDR2 ANQGSEA. The CDR3 covers 13 residues. The V and J ends lost 5 bases and 6 bases respectively, with 17 bases between them.

This clonotype was recorded many times. The rearrangement joins TRBV29-1 to TRBJ1-2; D is possibly TRBD1 (5 bases). Germline values: CDR1 SQVTM, CDR2 ANQGSEA. The CDR3 totals 12 residues. Trimming stripped 4 bases from V and 2 bases from J, with 8 bases between. CDR3 sequence reads: CSVGQSNYGYTF. In nucleotides, the CDR3 is TGCAGCGTTGGACAGTCGAACTATGGCTACACCTTC. The whole variable domain, filled in from reference TRBV29-1 and TRBJ1-2, reads SAVISQKPSRDICQRGTSLTIQCQVDSQVTMMFWYRQQPGQSLTLIATANQGSEATYESGFVIDKFPISRPNLTFSTLTVSNMSPEDSSIYLCSVGQSNYGYTFGSGTRLTVV.

In this sample, this clonotype turned up a few times. The chain recombines TRBV20-1 with TRBJ2-5, with 7 nucleotides matching TRBD2. From germline, CDR1 is DFQATT and CDR2 SNEGSKA (reference sequence). This CDR3 is built from 13 residues. The V segment lost 4 bases and the J segment 5 bases; nucleotides outside the gene matches: 7. CDR3 amino acids: CSAKGGSGETQYF. CDR3 nucleotides: TGCAGTGCTAAGGGCGGGAGCGGTGAGACCCAGTACTTC.

This clonotype was seen only a few times. V gene TRBV18 combines with J gene TRBJ2-3; 13 nucleotides line up with TRBD2. Per the germline V gene, CDR1 is KGHSH and CDR2 is LQKENI. There are 16 residues in the CDR3. V lost 5 bases and J lost 6; bases outside the gene matches: 8. The CDR3 DNA reads as TGTGCCAGCTCAGACGAACTAGCGGGAGGGCAGGATACGCAGTATTTT. Its protein is CASSDELAGGQDTQYF.

A few counts support this clonotype. The rearrangement links TRBV6-2 or TRBV6-3 to TRBJ2-3, with 13 bases fitting TRBD2. The CDR3 extends over 15 amino acids. V lost 5 bases to trimming and J lost 9 bases; unmatched junction nucleotides: 8. Germline V gene lookup returns CDR1 MNHEY and CDR2 SVGEGT. CDR3 in amino acids: CASSRGLAGERTQYF. DNA of the CDR3: TGTGCCAGCAGTCGCGGACTAGCGGGAGAAAGAACGCAGTATTTT.